These T cell receptor beta chains were read from a single sample in a study of T-cell reconstitution after alpha-beta-depleted transplantation in children. One entry per CDR3 protein, called by TCRdb with MiXCR from the PCR reads. The sample includes about 610,000 distinct CDR3 sequences, about 11% of them seen just once. The sample in question was PBMCs from the stem cell graft donor, obtained from the stem cell graft. Receptors were obtained from a human donor who donated a stem cell graft to a child with acute myeloid leukemia. CDR3s include the opening cysteine and the closing phenylalanine or tryptophan. Fields, in order: V gene, clone size, D gene, J gene, CDR3 protein, CDR3 DNA. D genes are given only for firm matches. Size is omitted from some rows. Given values are once, few, many or a class for expanded clones.

TRBV7-9	NA	NA	TRBJ2-6	CASSLVGAPGANVLTF	TGTGCCAGCAGCTTGGTGGGGGCCCCTGGGGCCAACGTCCTGACTTTC
TRBV27	NA	TRBD2	TRBJ2-7	CASSYGLASAYEQYF	TGTGCCAGCAGCTATGGACTAGCGTCGGCCTACGAGCAGTACTTC
TRBV7-2	few	NA	TRBJ2-7	CASSLRQLTYEQYF	TGTGCCAGCAGCTTAAGGCAGCTCACCTACGAGCAGTACTTC
TRBV20-1	few	TRBD2	TRBJ2-1	CSEVRGSNLGNEQFF	TGCAGTGAGGTCCGCGGGAGTAACCTCGGGAATGAGCAGTTCTTC
TRBV7-2	many	NA	TRBJ2-5	CASSPQSETQYF	TGTGCCAGCAGCCCTCAAAGTGAGACCCAGTACTTC
TRBV20-1	many	TRBD2	TRBJ2-1	CSARELAGPQFYNEQFF	TGCAGTGCTAGAGAACTAGCGGGACCCCAGTTCTACAATGAGCAGTTCTTC
TRBV7-3	few	TRBD2	TRBJ2-1	CASSLNGRSDNEQFF	TGTGCCAGCAGCTTAAACGGGAGGAGCGACAATGAGCAGTTCTTC
TRBV6-1	few	NA	TRBJ2-5	CANSRGPAETQYF	TGTGCCAACTCCAGGGGACCTGCGGAGACCCAGTACTTC
TRBV5-1	many	TRBD2	TRBJ2-1	CASFPGGEGQNEQFF	TGCGCCAGCTTCCCTGGGGGGGAGGGCCAAAATGAGCAGTTCTTC
TRBV5-6	many	NA	TRBJ2-1	CASSLDRQFF	TGTGCCAGCAGCTTGGACCGGCAGTTCTTC
TRBV27	few	NA	TRBJ2-1	CASSLGRSLYNEQFF	TGTGCCAGCAGTTTGGGGCGGAGTCTCTACAATGAGCAGTTCTTC
TRBV27	NA	NA	TRBJ1-2	CASSLGNRENYGYTF	TGTGCCAGCAGTTTGGGGAACAGGGAGAACTATGGCTACACCTTC
TRBV18	NA	NA	TRBJ2-3	CASSRKDTQYF	TGTGCCAGCTCTCGGAAAGATACGCAGTATTTT
TRBV28	few	TRBD1	TRBJ1-1	CASSLLGQITEAFF	TGTGCCAGCAGTTTATTGGGACAGATTACTGAAGCTTTCTTT
TRBV28	NA	NA	TRBJ2-1	CASTSEENGNEQFF	TGTGCCAGCACCTCGGAGGAGAATGGAAATGAGCAGTTCTTC
TRBV19	NA	TRBD1	TRBJ2-6	CASSIKGQQGANVLTF	TGTGCCAGTAGTATAAAGGGACAGCAAGGGGCCAACGTCCTGACTTTC
TRBV20-1	NA	TRBD1	TRBJ2-1	CSARVGQQDNEQFF	TGCAGTGCTAGAGTGGGACAGCAGGATAATGAGCAGTTCTTC
TRBV7-2	few	NA	TRBJ2-3	CASSSLSLTQYF	TGTGCCAGCAGCTCTCTGAGTTTGACGCAGTATTTT
TRBV20-1	many	NA	TRBJ1-1	CSAEPGGGTEAFF	TGCAGTGCGGAGCCGGGGGGCGGGACTGAAGCTTTCTTT
TRBV6-5	few	TRBD1	TRBJ1-6	CASSYGQGAGKALHF	TGTGCCAGCAGTTACGGACAGGGGGCCGGCAAGGCCCTCCACTTT
TRBV7-2	few	TRBD1	TRBJ2-1	CASSRQGGKNNEQFF	TGTGCCAGCAGCAGACAGGGGGGAAAAAACAATGAGCAGTTCTTC
TRBV10-3	few	NA	TRBJ2-1	CAISESQSDEQFF	TGTGCCATCAGTGAGTCCCAGTCGGATGAGCAGTTCTTC
TRBV12-3/TRBV12-4	many	TRBD2	TRBJ2-5	CASSFSGRAVETQYF	TGTGCCAGCAGCTTTAGCGGGAGGGCCGTAGAGACCCAGTACTTC
TRBV5-1	many	NA	TRBJ2-7	CASSLASFYEQYF	TGCGCCAGCAGCTTAGCCTCCTTTTACGAGCAGTACTTC
TRBV29-1	few	NA	TRBJ2-1	CSVEAVRTRDYNEQFF	TGCAGCGTTGAAGCAGTACGGACAAGGGACTACAATGAGCAGTTCTTC
TRBV28	many	NA	TRBJ2-7	CATSRSYEQYF	TGTGCCACAAGTAGAAGCTACGAGCAGTACTTC
TRBV9	many	NA	TRBJ1-1	CASSARGAHTEAFF	TGTGCCAGCAGCGCAAGGGGAGCCCACACTGAAGCTTTCTTT
TRBV12-3/TRBV12-4	NA	NA	TRBJ1-1	CASSAGVAEAFF	TGTGCCAGCAGTGCAGGGGTCGCTGAAGCTTTCTTT
TRBV6-2/TRBV6-3	few	TRBD2	TRBJ2-1	CASGEVAGGNEQFF	TGTGCCAGCGGGGAGGTAGCGGGGGGCAATGAGCAGTTCTTC